This passage covers 11 T cell receptor beta chains from one sample sequenced in a study of T-cell reconstitution after alpha-beta-depleted transplantation in children. For TCRbeta, the library was prepared with unique molecular identifiers. TCRdb fed the PCR reads into MiXCR, producing one record per CDR3 protein. The repertoire holds 300,000 to 400,000 distinct CDR3 sequences, under 20% seen once, with roughly 40% in the top ten. Here the sequenced sample was PBMCs, mostly from graft donor cells, taken 360 days after TCRalphabeta/CD19-depleted stem cell transplant. These TCRs come from a male patient between 2 and 15 years old who had a stem cell transplant for acute lymphoblastic leukemia, so the T cells may come from the graft donor.

The chain recombines TRBV4-1 with TRBJ2-1; TRBD2 agrees at 7 bases. This CDR3 is built from 15 residues. The J segment lost 6 bases and the V segment lost 0 bases, leaving 5 bases of the junction unmatched. CDR1 MGHRA and CDR2 YSYEKL come from the germline V gene. Here the CDR3 reads CASSQEVGGSNEQFF. The CDR3 DNA follows: TGCGCCAGCAGCCAAGAAGTAGGCGGGAGCAATGAGCAGTTCTTC.

The chain combines TRBV20-1 with TRBJ2-2; a weak D match, TRBD2 (6 bases). V shed 0 bases and J shed 1 base, with 15 bases lying between them. The CDR3 consists of 17 residues. Per the germline V gene, CDR1 is DFQATT and CDR2 is SNEGSKA (reference sequence). CDR3 bases: TGCAGTGCTAGAGATGCCCCAGGAGCGGGGAACACCGGGGAGCTGTTTTTT. This encodes CSARDAPGAGNTGELFF.

This clonotype was counted a few times. This chain connects TRBV4-2 to TRBJ2-5, with a tentative D call TRBD1 (6 bases). Germline values: CDR1 LGHNA, CDR2 YNFKEQ. The ends were cut back, 1 base at V and 5 bases at J, with 11 bases in the middle. The CDR3 is 14 residues long. The CDR3: CASSQGKGVETQYF. The CDR3, as DNA: TGTGCCAGCAGCCAAGGGAAGGGGGTGGAGACCCAGTACTTC.

The sample holds a few counts of this clonotype. The chain has TRBV4-2 and TRBJ2-5, with 7 bases lining up with TRBD2. Germline V gives CDR1 LGHNA, CDR2 YNFKEQ. The V and J ends lost 1 base and 1 base, in that order; junction bases with no gene match: 6. The CDR3 runs 16 residues. CDR3 sequence (DNA): TGTGCCAGCAGCCAAGTTTCTAGACTAGCCCAAGAGACCCAGTACTTC. Its protein is CASSQVSRLAQETQYF.

At least ten counts were recorded for this clonotype. The V and J genes are TRBV29-1 and TRBJ2-3, with 14 bases fitting TRBD2. Germline CDR1 reads SQVTM; CDR2 reads ANQGSEA. This CDR3 contains 20 residues. V trimming: 0 bases; J trimming: 2 bases; junction bases outside the gene matches: 13. The CDR3 sequence is CSVEDVPGLAGAGFTDTQYF. CDR3 DNA sequence: TGCAGCGTTGAAGATGTGCCGGGACTAGCGGGAGCGGGGTTCACAGATACGCAGTATTTT.

This clonotype has a handful of counts. The genes are TRBV5-1 and TRBJ2-1, with 7 bases fitting TRBD1. Per germline, CDR1 SGHRS and CDR2 YFSETQ. The J segment lost 9 bases and the V segment lost 3 bases, leaving 9 bases of the junction unmatched. The CDR3 contains 14 residues. The CDR3 region is CASSSDRETGEQFF. CDR3 sequence (DNA): TGCGCCAGCAGCTCTGACAGGGAGACGGGTGAGCAGTTCTTC.

There are a few counts of this clonotype. V usage is TRBV6-1 and J usage is TRBJ2-1; D is possibly TRBD1 or TRBD2 (5 bases each). The CDR3 totals 13 residues. V was clipped by 6 bases and J by 2 bases, with 8 bases between them. Germline V CDR1 and CDR2: MNHNS, SASEGT. The CDR3 protein is CASRWGTYNEQFF. CDR3 nucleotide sequence: TGTGCCAGCAGGTGGGGGACCTACAATGAGCAGTTCTTC.

As to this clonotype: A much larger clone is a single base away; this may be a read error. The V call is TRBV12-3 or TRBV12-4, the J call TRBJ2-2, with D perhaps TRBD1 or TRBD2 (5 bases each). V lost 9 bases to trimming and J lost 6 bases, with 20 bases between them. The CDR3 is 15 amino acids. The CDR3 spells CARDSGTASSGELFF. The CDR3 region has the DNA TGTGCCAGAGACTCCGGGACGGCTTCATCCGGGGAGCTGTTTTTT.

The V gene is TRBV11-2, the J gene TRBJ2-1; D unresolved. Trimming left V 7 bases short and J 0 bases short, with 22 bases between. The CDR3 runs to 18 residues. The germline V gene has CDR1 SGHAT and CDR2 FQNNGV. CDR3 nucleotides: TGTGCCAGCAACCACGGTCCTCCACAGTGGAGCTCCTACAATGAGCAGTTCTTC. This codes for CASNHGPPQWSSYNEQFF.

Only a few counts were recorded for this clonotype. The chain is built from TRBV20-1 and TRBJ2-3; 11 bases agree with TRBD2. CDR3 length: 15 residues. The germline gives CDR1 DFQATT, CDR2 SNEGSKA (reference sequence). Germline trimming cut 8 bases from V and 1 base from J; bases unmatched to any gene: 8. CDR3 amino acids: CSSSFSGRGTDTQYF. In DNA form, the CDR3 reads TGCAGTAGTAGTTTTAGCGGGAGGGGCACAGATACGCAGTATTTT.

This clonotype has ten or more counts. The chain has TRBV7-3 and TRBJ2-1, with 9 bases matching TRBD2. With 6 bases clipped from V and 5 bases from J, the junction kept 8 bases outside the gene matches. CDR1 and CDR2 (germline): SGHTA, FQGTGA. This CDR3 is 15 amino acids long. The chain's CDR3 is CASSLAGVRNNEQFF. The CDR3 DNA reads as TGTGCCAGCAGTTTAGCGGGAGTCCGAAACAATGAGCAGTTCTTC.